The clone carrying this T cell receptor (beta chain) was counted a single time. Its antigen is unknown. These data originate in a study of CD8+ T cells in alopecia areata. Study-level findings and limits: Scalp clonality, along with expanded CD8+ clones among the top 100, was significantly decreased by tofacitinib. Lesional scalp, notably in alopecia totalis/universalis, had clonality above that of normal scalp. Having one nonresponder leaves uncertain how baseline CD8+ expansion relates to response.

The treatment denotes: oral pan-JAK inhibitor, 5-10 mg twice daily. The CDR3 is 13 amino acids. The ends were cut back, 7 bases at V and 2 bases at J, with 12 bases in the middle. The germline V gene encodes CDR1 SGHRS and CDR2 YFSETQ. RNA was extracted and reverse transcribed into cDNA as the sequencing template. Repertoires were generated with immunoSEQ multiplex PCR, while TCRdb's copy carries only in-frame clones and drops some. Counted here are about 200,000 clones, under 80% occurring once; the ten biggest clones make up approximately 1.3%. This TCR was sampled from a human donor with alopecia areata. The gene calls are TRBV5-1 and TRBJ1-1; no reliable D call. Sample: CD4+ T cells sorted from blood, taken between weeks 49 and 50, from a patient treated with tofacitinib. The CDR3: CASQMQDNTEAFF. In DNA form, the CDR3 reads TGCGCCAGCCAGATGCAGGACAACACTGAAGCTTTCTTT.